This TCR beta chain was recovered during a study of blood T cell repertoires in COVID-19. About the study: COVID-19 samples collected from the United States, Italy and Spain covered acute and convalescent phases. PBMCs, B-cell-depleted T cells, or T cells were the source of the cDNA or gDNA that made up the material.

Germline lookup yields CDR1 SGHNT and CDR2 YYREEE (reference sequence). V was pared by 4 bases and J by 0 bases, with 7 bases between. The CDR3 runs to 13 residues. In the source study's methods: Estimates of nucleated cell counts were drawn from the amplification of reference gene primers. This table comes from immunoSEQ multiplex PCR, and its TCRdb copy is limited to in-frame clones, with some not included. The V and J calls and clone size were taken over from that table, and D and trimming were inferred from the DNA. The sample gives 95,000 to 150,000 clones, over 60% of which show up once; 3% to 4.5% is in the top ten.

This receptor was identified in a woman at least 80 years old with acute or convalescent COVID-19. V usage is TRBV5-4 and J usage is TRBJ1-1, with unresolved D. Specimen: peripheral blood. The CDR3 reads CASSAHMNTEAFF. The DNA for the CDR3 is TGTGCCAGCAGCGCCCACATGAACACTGAAGCTTTCTTT.